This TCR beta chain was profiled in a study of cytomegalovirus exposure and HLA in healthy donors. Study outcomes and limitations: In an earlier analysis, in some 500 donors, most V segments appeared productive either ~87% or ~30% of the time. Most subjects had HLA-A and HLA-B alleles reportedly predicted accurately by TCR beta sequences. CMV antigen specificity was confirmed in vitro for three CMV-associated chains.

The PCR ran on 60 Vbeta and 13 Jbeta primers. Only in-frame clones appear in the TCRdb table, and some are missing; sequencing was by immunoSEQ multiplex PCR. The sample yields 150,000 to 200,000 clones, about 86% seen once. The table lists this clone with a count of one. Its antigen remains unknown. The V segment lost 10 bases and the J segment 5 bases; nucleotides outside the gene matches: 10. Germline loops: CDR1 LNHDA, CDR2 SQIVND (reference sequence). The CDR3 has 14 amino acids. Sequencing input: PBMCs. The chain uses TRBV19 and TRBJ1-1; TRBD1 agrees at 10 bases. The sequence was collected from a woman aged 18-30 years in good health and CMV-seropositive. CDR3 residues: CATNGDRGATEAFF. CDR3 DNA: TGTGCCACCAACGGGGACAGGGGTGCTACTGAAGCTTTCTTT. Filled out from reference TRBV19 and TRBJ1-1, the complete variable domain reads DGGITQSPKYLFRKEGQNVTLSCEQNLNHDAMYWYRQDPGQGLRLIYYSQIVNDFQKGDIAEGYSVSREKKESFPLTVTSAQKNPTAFYLCATNGDRGATEAFFGQGTRLTVV.